These T cell receptor beta chains were read from a single sample in a study of neoadjuvant nivolumab and ipilimumab in lung cancer. The data were produced by immunoSEQ multiplex PCR, yet TCRdb's version contains in-frame clones alone and is incomplete. The sample holds 3,000 to 4,500 clones, about nine tenths seen once. Here the sequenced sample was adjacent normal lung tissue, taken after neoadjuvant nivolumab, alone or with ipilimumab, at or shortly before surgery. The origin of the receptors is an adult with non-small cell lung cancer. Both conserved end residues are part of each CDR3. D genes are given only for firm matches. Clone size is not always given. Where it is, it says once, few, many or a class for expanded clones.

clone size	D gene	V gene	J gene	CDR3 protein	CDR3 DNA
-	-	TRBV15	TRBJ1-4	CATSKGFANEKLFF	TGTGCCACCAGCAAGGGGTTTGCTAATGAAAAACTGTTTTTT
-	-	TRBV5-1	TRBJ1-5	CASSLAGQDNQPQHF	TGCGCCAGCAGCTTGGCCGGGCAGGACAATCAGCCCCAGCATTTT
-	TRBD2	TRBV28	TRBJ2-1	CASSPRTSGRYFHEQFF	TGTGCCAGCAGTCCCCGGACTAGCGGGAGGTATTTCCATGAGCAGTTCTTC
-	TRBD2	TRBV30	TRBJ2-3	CAWRGGGGVRHNDITDTQYF	TGTGCCTGGAGAGGCGGGGGGGGTGTACGGCACAACGACATCACAGATACGCAGTATTTT
once	-	TRBV5-4	TRBJ2-1	CASSILVRDVNEQFF	TGTGCCAGCAGCATCCTAGTTAGGGACGTCAATGAGCAGTTCTTC
-	-	TRBV25-1	TRBJ1-2	CASSENGYGYTF	TGTGCCAGCAGTGAAAACGGGTATGGCTACACCTTC
once	TRBD2	TRBV6-1	TRBJ2-3	CASSDTGLAAFTDTQYF	TGTGCCAGCAGTGACACGGGACTAGCGGCCTTCACAGATACGCAGTATTTT
-	-	TRBV7-7	TRBJ2-2	CASSAAGRTGELFF	TGTGCCAGCAGCGCCGCGGGCCGCACCGGGGAGCTGTTTTTT
-	-	TRBV6-6	TRBJ1-5	CAIREGSSNQPQHF	TGTGCCATTAGGGAGGGGTCTAGCAATCAGCCCCAGCATTTT
-	-	TRBV7-8	TRBJ2-5	CASSLVLAGRETQYF	TGTGCCAGCAGCTTAGTACTGGCAGGGCGGGAGACCCAGTACTTC
-	-	TRBV5-1	TRBJ1-2	CASSPDLGQSGYTF	TGCGCCAGCAGCCCCGATTTGGGGCAATCCGGCTACACCTTC
-	TRBD1	TRBV5-5	TRBJ2-7	CASSQGLSSGQNYEQYF	TGTGCCAGCAGTCAGGGCCTCTCGTCGGGACAGAACTACGAGCAGTACTTC
-	-	TRBV27	TRBJ1-2	CASSLRQKANYGYTF	TGTGCCAGCAGTCTTCGACAGAAAGCTAACTATGGCTACACCTTC
-	-	TRBV19	TRBJ1-2	CASRTRGRERDGYTF	TGTGCCAGTAGAACGAGGGGTCGGGAGAGGGACGGCTACACCTTC
-	-	TRBV27	TRBJ1-2	CASSLSPGTFYGYTF	TGTGCCAGCAGTTTATCCCCCGGGACCTTTTACGGCTACACCTTC
-	TRBD1	TRBV11-2	TRBJ1-1	CASSFDRGLGEAFF	TGTGCCAGCAGCTTCGACAGGGGTTTGGGTGAAGCTTTCTTT
-	-	TRBV10-2	TRBJ2-4	CASKGGNIQYF	TGCGCCAGCAAGGGAGGTAACATTCAGTACTTC
-	TRBD1	TRBV5-4	TRBJ2-5	CASSRDRGETQYF	TGTGCCAGCAGCCGGGACAGGGGAGAGACCCAGTACTTC
few	TRBD1	TRBV5-1	TRBJ2-2	CASSRDRPDTGELFF	TGCGCCAGCAGCAGGGACAGGCCAGACACCGGGGAGCTGTTTTTT